The TCR beta chain under discussion was sequenced for a study of radiation and T cells in renal cell carcinoma. Findings and caveats of the study: No pretreatment tumor biopsies were available for baseline clonotypes. In blood, top tumor clones expanded by 2 weeks, shrinking by 4.

This clone was seen once. What it binds is unknown. The table came from immunoSEQ multiplex PCR; TCRdb's copy has only in-frame clones and leaves some out. Counted here are 150,000 to 200,000 clones, 88% occurring once; the ten biggest clones make up approximately 10%. Time point denoted: blood 4 weeks post-SBRT, at nephrectomy. Treatment indicated: 15 Gy SBRT to primary tumor, nephrectomy 4 weeks later. Nephrectomy followed 15 Gy stereotactic body radiation by 4 weeks. Sample: blood, taken from a patient whose treatment included radiotherapy and nephrectomy. This clonotype was sampled from a woman aged 45-60 years with renal cell carcinoma.

CDR3 region: CASRKTTLRDTDQPQHF. The CDR3 DNA reads as TGTGCCAGCCGCAAGACCACCCTCCGGGACACCGATCAGCCCCAGCATTTT. This sequence joins TRBV19 and TRBJ1-5; weak D call: TRBD1 (6 bases). The germline V and J ends were trimmed by 9 bases and 5 bases, with 26 bases remaining between them. This CDR3 contains 17 residues. The germline gives CDR1 LNHDA, CDR2 SQIVND (reference sequence).